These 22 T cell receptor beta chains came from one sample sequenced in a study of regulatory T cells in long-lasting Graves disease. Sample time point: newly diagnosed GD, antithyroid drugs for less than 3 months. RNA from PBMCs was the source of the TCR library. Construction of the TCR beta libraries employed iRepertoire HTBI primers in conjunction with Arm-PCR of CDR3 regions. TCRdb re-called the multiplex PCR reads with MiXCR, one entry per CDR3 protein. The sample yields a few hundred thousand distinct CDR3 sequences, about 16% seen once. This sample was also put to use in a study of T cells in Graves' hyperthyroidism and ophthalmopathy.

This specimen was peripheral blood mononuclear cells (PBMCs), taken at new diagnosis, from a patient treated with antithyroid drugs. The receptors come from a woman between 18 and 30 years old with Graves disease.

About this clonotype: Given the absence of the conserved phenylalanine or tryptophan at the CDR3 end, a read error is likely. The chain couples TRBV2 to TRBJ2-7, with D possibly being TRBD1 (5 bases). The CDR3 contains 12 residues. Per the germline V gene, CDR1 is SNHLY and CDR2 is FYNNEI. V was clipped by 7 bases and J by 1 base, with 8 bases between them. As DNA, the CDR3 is TGTGCCAGCAAGGGGCAGTCCTACGAGCAGTACCTC. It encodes CASKGQSYEQYL.

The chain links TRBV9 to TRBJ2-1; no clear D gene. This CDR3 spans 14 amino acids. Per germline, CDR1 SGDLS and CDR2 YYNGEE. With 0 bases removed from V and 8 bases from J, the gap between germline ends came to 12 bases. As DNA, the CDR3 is TGTGCCAGCAGCGTAGCAGTACCACGGGATGAGCAGTTCTTC. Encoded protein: CASSVAVPRDEQFF.

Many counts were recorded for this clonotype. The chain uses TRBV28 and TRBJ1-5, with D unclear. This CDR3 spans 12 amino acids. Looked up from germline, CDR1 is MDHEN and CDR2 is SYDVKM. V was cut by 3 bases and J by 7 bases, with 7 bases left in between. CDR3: CASSFEWQPQHF. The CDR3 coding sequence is TGTGCCAGCAGTTTTGAGTGGCAGCCCCAGCATTTT.

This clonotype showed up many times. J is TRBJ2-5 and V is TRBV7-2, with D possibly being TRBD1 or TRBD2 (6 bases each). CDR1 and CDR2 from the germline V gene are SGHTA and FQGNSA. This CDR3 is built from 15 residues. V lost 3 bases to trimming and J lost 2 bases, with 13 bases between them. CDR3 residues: CASSFRQGRQETQYF. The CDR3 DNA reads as TGTGCCAGCAGCTTCAGGCAGGGGAGGCAAGAGACCCAGTACTTC.

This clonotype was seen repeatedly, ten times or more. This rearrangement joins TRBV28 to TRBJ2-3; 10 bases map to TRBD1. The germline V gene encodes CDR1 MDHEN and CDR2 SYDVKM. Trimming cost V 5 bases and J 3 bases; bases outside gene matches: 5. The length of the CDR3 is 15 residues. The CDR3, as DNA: TGTGCCAGCAGTACCCCGGGACAGGGGACAGATACGCAGTATTTT. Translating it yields CASSTPGQGTDTQYF.

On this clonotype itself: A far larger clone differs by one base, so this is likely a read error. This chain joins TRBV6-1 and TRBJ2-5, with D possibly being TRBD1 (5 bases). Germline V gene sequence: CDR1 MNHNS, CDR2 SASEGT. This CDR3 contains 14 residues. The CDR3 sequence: CAGSERNQGGTQYF. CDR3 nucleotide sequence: TGTGCCGGCAGTGAGAGGAACCAGGGCGGGACCCAGTACTTC.

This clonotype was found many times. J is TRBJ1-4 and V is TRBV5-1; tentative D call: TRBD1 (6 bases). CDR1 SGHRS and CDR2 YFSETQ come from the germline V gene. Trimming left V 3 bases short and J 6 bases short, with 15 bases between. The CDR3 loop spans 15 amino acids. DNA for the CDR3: TGCGCCAGCAGCTCTGGACAGATCAGAGATGAAAAACTGTTTTTT. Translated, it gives CASSSGQIRDEKLFF.

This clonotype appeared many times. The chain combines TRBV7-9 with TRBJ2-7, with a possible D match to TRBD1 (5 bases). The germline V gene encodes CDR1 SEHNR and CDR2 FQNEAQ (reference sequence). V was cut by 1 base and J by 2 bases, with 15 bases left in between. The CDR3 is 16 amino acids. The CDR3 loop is CASSLVALGATYEQYF. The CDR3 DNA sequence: TGTGCCAGCAGCTTAGTAGCTCTTGGGGCAACCTACGAGCAGTACTTC.

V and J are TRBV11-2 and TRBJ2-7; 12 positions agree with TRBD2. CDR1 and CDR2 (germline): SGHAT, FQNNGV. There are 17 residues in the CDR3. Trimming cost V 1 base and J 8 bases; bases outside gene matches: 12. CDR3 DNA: TGTGCCAGCAGCTTAGGTCTAGCGGGGGGGGGGCCCGAAAAGCAGTACTTC. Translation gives CASSLGLAGGGPEKQYF.

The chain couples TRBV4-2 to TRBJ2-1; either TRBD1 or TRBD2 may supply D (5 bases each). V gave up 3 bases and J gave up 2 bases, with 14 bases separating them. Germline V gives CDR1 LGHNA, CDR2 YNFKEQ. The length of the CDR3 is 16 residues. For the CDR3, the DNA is TGTGCCAGCAGCCAGGGGCTCAGCGGAGCCTACAATGAGCAGTTCTTC. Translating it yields CASSQGLSGAYNEQFF.

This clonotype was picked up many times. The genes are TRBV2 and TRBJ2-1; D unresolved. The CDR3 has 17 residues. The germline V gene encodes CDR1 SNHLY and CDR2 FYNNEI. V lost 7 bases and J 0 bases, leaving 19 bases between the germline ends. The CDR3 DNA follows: TGTGCCAGCAAACCCAGAAGGGCCCACCGCTCCTACAATGAGCAGTTCTTC. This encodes CASKPRRAHRSYNEQFF.

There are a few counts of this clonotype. The CDR3 bases are TGTGCCAGCAGTTCGAGCTACTCTGGGGCCAACGTCCTGACTTTC. The encoded protein is CASSSSYSGANVLTF. The chain couples TRBV2 to TRBJ2-6, with D unclear. Trimming took 5 bases from V and 0 from J, leaving 8 bases between them. Germline values: CDR1 SNHLY, CDR2 FYNNEI. This CDR3 region has 15 residues. The full variable domain, with the rest looked up from reference TRBV2 and TRBJ2-6, is EPEVTQTPSHQVTQMGQEVILRCVPISNHLYFYWYRQILGQKVEFLVSFYNNEISEKSEIFDDQFSVERPDGSNFTLKIRSTKLEDSAMYFCASSSSYSGANVLTFGAGSRLTVL.

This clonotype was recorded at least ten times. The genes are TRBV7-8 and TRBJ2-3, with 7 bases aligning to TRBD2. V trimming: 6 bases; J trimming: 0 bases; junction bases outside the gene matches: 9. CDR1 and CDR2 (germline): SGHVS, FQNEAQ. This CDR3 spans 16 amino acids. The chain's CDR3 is CASRNATSLSTDTQYF. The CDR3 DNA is TGTGCCAGCAGGAACGCGACTAGCCTTAGCACAGATACGCAGTATTTT. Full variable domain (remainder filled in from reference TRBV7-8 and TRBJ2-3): GAGVSQSPRYKVAKRGQDVALRCDPISGHVSLFWYQQALGQGPEFLTYFQNEAQLDKSGLPSDRFFAERPEGSVSTLKIQRTQQEDSAVYLCASRNATSLSTDTQYFGPGTRLTVL.

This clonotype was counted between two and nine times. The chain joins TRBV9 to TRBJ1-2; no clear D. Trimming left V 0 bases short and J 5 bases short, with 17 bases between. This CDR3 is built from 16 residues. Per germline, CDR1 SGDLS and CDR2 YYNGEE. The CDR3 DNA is TGTGCCAGCAGCGTAGCCCTCTCAGTCGCGGGGTATGGCTACACCTTC. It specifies CASSVALSVAGYGYTF.

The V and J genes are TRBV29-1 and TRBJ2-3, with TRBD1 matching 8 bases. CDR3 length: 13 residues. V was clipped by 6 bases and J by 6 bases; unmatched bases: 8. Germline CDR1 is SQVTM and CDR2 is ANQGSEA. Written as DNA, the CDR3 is TGCAGCGTCCGGACGACAGGGGCGGATACGCAGTATTTT. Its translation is CSVRTTGADTQYF.

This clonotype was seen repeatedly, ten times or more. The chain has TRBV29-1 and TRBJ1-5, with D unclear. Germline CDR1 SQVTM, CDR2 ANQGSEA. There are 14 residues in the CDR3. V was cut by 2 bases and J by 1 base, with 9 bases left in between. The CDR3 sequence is CSVERSASNQPQHF. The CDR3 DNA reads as TGCAGCGTTGAAAGGTCGGCGAGCAATCAGCCCCAGCATTTT.

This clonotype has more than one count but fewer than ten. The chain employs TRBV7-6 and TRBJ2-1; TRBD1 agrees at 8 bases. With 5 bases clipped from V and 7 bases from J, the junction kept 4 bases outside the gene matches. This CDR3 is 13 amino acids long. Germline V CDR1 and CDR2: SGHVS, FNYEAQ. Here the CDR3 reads CASSHTGGNEQFF. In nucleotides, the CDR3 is TGTGCCAGCAGCCATACAGGGGGGAATGAGCAGTTCTTC. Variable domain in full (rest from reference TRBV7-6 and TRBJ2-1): GAGVSQSPRYKVTKRGQDVALRCDPISGHVSLYWYRQALGQGPEFLTYFNYEAQQDKSGLPNDRFSAERPEGSISTLTIQRTEQRDSAMYRCASSHTGGNEQFFGPGTRLTVL.

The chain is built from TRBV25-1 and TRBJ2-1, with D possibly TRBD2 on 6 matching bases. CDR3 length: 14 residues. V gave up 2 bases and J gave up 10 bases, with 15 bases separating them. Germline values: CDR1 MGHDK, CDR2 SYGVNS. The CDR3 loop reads CASSETGREREQFF. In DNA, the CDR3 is TGTGCCAGCAGTGAAACCGGGAGAGAAAGGGAGCAGTTCTTC.

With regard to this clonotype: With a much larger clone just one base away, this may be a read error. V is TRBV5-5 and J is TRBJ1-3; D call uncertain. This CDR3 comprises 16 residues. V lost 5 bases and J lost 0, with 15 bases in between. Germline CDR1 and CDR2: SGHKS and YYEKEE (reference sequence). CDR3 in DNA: TGTGCCAGCAGTCGCGCAGGCCCGCGCTCTGGAAACACCATATATTTT. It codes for CASSRAGPRSGNTIYF.

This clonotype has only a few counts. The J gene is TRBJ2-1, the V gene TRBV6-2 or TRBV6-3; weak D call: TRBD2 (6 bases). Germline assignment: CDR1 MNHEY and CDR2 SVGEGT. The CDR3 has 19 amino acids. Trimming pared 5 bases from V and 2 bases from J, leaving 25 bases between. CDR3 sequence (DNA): TGTGCCAGCAGTGAAAGGCTATCCGGGGGTGCTTCTGCCTACAATGAGCAGTTCTTC. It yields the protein CASSERLSGGASAYNEQFF.

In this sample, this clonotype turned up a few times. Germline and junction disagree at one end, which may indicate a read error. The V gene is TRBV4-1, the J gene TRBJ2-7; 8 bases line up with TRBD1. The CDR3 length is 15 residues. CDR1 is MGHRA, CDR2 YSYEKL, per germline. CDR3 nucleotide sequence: TGCGCCAGCAGCGAAGAGAGGACAGGGTCCTACGAGCAGTACTTC. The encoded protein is CASSEERTGSYEQYF.

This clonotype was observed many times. The chain's CDR3 is CASSYSTGGYEQYF. The DNA for the CDR3 is TGTGCCAGCAGTTACTCGACAGGGGGGTACGAGCAGTACTTC. The rearrangement links TRBV6-5 to TRBJ2-7, with 9 bases matching TRBD1. The CDR3 totals 14 residues. Germline V lookup: CDR1 MNHEY, CDR2 SVGAGI. The J segment lost 4 bases and the V segment lost 0 bases, leaving 1 base of the junction unmatched.